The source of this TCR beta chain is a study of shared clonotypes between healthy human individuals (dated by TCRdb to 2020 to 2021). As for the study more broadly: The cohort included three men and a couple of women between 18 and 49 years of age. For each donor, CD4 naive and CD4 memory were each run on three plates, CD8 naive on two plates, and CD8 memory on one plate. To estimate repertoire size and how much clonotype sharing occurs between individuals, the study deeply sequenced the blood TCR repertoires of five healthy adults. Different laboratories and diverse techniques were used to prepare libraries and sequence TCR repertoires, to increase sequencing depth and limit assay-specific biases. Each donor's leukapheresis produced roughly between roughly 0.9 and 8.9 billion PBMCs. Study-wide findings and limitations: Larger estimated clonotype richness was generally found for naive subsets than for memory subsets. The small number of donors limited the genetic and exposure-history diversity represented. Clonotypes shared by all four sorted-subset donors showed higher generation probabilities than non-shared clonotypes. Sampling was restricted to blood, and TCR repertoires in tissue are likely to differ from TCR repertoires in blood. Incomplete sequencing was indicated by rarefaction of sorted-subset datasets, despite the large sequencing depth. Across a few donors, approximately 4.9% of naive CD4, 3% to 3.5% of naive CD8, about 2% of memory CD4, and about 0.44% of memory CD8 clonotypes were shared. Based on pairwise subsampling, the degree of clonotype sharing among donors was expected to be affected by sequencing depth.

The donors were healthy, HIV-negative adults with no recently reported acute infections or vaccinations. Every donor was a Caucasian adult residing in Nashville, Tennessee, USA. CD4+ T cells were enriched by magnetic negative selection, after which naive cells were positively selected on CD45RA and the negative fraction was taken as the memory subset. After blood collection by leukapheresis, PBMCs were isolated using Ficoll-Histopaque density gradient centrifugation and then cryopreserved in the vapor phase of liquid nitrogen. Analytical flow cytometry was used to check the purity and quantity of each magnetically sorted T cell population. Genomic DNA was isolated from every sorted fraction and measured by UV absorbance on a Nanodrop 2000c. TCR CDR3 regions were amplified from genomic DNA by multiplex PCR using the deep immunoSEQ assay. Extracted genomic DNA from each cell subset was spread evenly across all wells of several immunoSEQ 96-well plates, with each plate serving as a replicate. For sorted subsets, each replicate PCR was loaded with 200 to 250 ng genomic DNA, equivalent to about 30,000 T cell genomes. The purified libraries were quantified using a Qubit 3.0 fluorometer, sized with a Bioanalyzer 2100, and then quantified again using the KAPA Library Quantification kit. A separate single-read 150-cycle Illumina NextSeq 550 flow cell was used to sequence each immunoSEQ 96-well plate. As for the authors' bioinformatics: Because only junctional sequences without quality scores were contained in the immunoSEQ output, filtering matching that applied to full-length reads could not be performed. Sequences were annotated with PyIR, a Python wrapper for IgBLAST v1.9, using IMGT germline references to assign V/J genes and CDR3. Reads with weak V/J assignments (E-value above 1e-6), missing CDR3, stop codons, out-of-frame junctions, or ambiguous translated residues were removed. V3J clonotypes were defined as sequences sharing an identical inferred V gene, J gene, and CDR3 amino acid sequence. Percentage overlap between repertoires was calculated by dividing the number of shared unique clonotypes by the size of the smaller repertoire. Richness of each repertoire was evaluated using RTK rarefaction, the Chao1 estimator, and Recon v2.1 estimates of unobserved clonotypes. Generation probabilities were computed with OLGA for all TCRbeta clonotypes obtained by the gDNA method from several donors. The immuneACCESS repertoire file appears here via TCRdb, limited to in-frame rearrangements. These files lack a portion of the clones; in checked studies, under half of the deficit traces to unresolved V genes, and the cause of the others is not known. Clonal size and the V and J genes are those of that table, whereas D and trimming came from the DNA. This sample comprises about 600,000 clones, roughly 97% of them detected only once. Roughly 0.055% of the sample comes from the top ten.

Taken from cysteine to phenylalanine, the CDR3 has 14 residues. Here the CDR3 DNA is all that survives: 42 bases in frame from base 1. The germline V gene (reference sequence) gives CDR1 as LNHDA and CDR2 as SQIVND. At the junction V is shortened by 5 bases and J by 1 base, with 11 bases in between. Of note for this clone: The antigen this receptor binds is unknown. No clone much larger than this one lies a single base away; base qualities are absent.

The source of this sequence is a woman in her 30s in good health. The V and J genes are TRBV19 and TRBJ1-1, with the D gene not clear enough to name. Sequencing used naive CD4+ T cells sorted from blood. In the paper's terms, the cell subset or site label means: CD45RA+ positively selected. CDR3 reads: CASSSTPGNTEAFF. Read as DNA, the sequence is TGTGCCAGTAGTTCAACCCCCGGGAACACTGAAGCTTTCTTT.